This entry lists 25 T cell receptor beta chains sequenced from one sample in a study of shared clonotypes between healthy human individuals. The protocol was immunoSEQ multiplex PCR, while the TCRdb copy is restricted to in-frame clones and leaves out a portion. The repertoire holds hundreds of thousands of clones, with 80% to 90% as singletons. Sequencing was done on a sample of memory CD8+ T cells sorted from blood. Stated subset: CD45RO+ cells pooled with CCR7-negative TemRA cells. The receptor source for this set is a man between 18 and 29 years old in good health.

To note about this clone: At one end, the junction sequence differs from germline, possibly due to a read error. CDR3 nucleotide sequence: TGTGCTAGCAGCTTAGGGGATAGCCCCTACAATGAGCAGTTCTTC. The encoded protein is CASSLGDSPYNEQFF. The rearrangement joins TRBV7-7 to TRBJ2-1, with TRBD1 as a possible D gene (5 bases). CDR1 and CDR2 from the germline V gene are SSHAT and FNYEAQ (reference sequence). The CDR3 runs to 15 residues.

This clone was counted once. The chain uses TRBV27 and TRBJ2-7; TRBD2 aligns across 8 bases. CDR3 size: 16 residues. Germline V lookup: CDR1 MNHEY, CDR2 SMNVEV (reference sequence). The trim removed 0 bases at V and 4 bases at J, leaving 8 bases unmatched. CDR3 sequence reads: CASSLSGLAGDYEQYF. CDR3 bases: TGTGCCAGCAGTTTATCGGGTCTAGCGGGTGATTACGAGCAGTACTTC.

V gene TRBV30 combines with J gene TRBJ1-1; D unresolved. The CDR3 totals 13 residues. With 5 bases removed from V and 5 bases from J, the gap between germline ends came to 15 bases. The germline gives CDR1 GTSNPN, CDR2 SVGIG (reference sequence). The CDR3 region has the DNA TGTGCCTGGGGGTCGGGAGGAGGAACTGAAGCTTTCTTT. Amino acids: CAWGSGGGTEAFF.

This chain uses TRBV28 with TRBJ2-4; 8 bases align to TRBD2. V shed 4 bases and J 0 bases; nucleotides not matched to a gene: 2. CDR3 length: 15 amino acids. Germline CDR1 reads MDHEN; CDR2 reads SYDVKM. DNA of the CDR3: TGTGCCAGCAGTTATAGCGGGAAAGCCAAAAACATTCAGTACTTC. Protein: CASSYSGKAKNIQYF.

The V gene is TRBV2, the J gene TRBJ1-4; D unclear. The CDR3 is 12 amino acids. V was pared by 1 base and J by 6 bases, with 3 bases between. CDR1 and CDR2 (germline): SNHLY, FYNNEI. CDR3 sequence (DNA): TGTGCCAGCAGTGAAGGCTATGAAAAACTGTTTTTT. It yields the protein CASSEGYEKLFF.

This chain connects TRBV7-9 to TRBJ2-1; D not resolved. This CDR3 region has 16 residues. Trimming removed 4 bases at V and 3 bases at J, with 16 bases between. The germline gives CDR1 SEHNR, CDR2 FQNEAQ (reference sequence). Written as DNA, the CDR3 is TGTGCCAGCAGCTCCCACTCAATAAGCGACTACAATGAGCAGTTCTTC. This codes for CASSSHSISDYNEQFF.

The V call is TRBV27, the J call TRBJ2-2; D is undetermined. The V end was cut by 6 bases, the J end by 5 bases, with 13 bases between. The CDR3 covers 14 residues. The germline CDR1 and CDR2 sequences are MNHEY and SMNVEV (reference sequence). This CDR3 is CASSIVPWTGELFF. The CDR3 bases are TGTGCCAGCAGCATCGTTCCGTGGACCGGGGAGCTGTTTTTT.

The chain is built from TRBV28 and TRBJ2-1; the match to TRBD2 covers 10 bases. V shed 1 base and J 9 bases; nucleotides not matched to a gene: 6. The V gene's germline CDR1 is MDHEN and CDR2 SYDVKM. CDR3 length: 15 residues. The CDR3 sequence is CASSLFPSGSGEQFF. The CDR3 nucleotides are TGTGCCAGCAGTTTATTTCCTAGCGGGAGTGGTGAGCAGTTCTTC.

For this clone: Other DNA sequences in the sample encode the same CDR3. This rearrangement joins TRBV9 to TRBJ1-6; TRBD1 matches 10 bases. Trimming removed 2 bases from V and 9 bases from J; junction bases left unmatched: 2. Germline CDR1 SGDLS, CDR2 YYNGEE. The length of the CDR3 is 14 residues. The CDR3 here is CASSVGQGVSPLHF. The CDR3, as DNA: TGTGCCAGCAGCGTTGGACAGGGGGTTTCACCCCTCCACTTT.

The chain carries TRBV28 and TRBJ1-5; D is unresolved. Germline V gene data show CDR1 as MDHEN and CDR2 as SYDVKM. The V gene lost 5 bases and the J gene lost 4 bases, with 9 bases spanning the gap. This CDR3 region has 13 residues. As DNA, the CDR3 is TGTGCCAGCAGTCCCCCGGGGAATCAGCCCCAGCATTTT. This codes for CASSPPGNQPQHF. The whole variable domain, filled in from reference TRBV28 and TRBJ1-5, reads DVKVTQSSRYLVKRTGEKVFLECVQDMDHENMFWYRQDPGLGLRLIYFSYDVKMKEKGDIPEGYSVSREKKERFSLILESASTNQTSMYLCASSPPGNQPQHFGDGTRLSIL.

The chain is built from TRBV7-9 and TRBJ2-7; TRBD2 might be the D (6 bases). Trimming removed 4 bases from V and 3 bases from J, with 16 bases in between. Per germline, CDR1 SEHNR and CDR2 FQNEAQ (reference sequence). The CDR3 is 15 amino acids. This chain's CDR3 is CASSSPGLLFYEQYF. CDR3 coding DNA: TGTGCCAGCAGCTCTCCGGGACTTCTATTCTACGAGCAGTACTTC.

The rearrangement uses TRBV27 and TRBJ1-6, with D perhaps TRBD1 (6 bases). Germline CDR1 is MNHEY and CDR2 is SMNVEV (reference sequence). The V gene lost 6 bases and the J gene lost 3 bases, with 15 bases spanning the gap. The CDR3 is 16 residues long. CDR3 residues: CASRPRGGHYNSPLHF. The CDR3 DNA is TGTGCCAGCAGACCCCGTGGGGGCCACTATAATTCACCCCTCCACTTT.

The chain employs TRBV29-1 and TRBJ2-7; 8 bases match TRBD1. Germline V gene lookup returns CDR1 SQVTM and CDR2 ANQGSEA. J was trimmed by 0 bases and V by 6 bases; bases with no gene match: 7. The CDR3 is 14 residues long. The CDR3 DNA sequence: TGCAGCGTACACGGGACAGGCAGCTCCTACGAGCAGTACTTC. Residues: CSVHGTGSSYEQYF.

This chain connects TRBV10-3 to TRBJ2-3; TRBD1 agrees at 9 bases. The CDR3 covers 14 residues. Germline V gene sequence: CDR1 ENHRY, CDR2 SYGVKD. Losses at the gene ends were 6 bases for V and 4 bases for J; bases not matched to a gene: 5. Here the CDR3 DNA reads TGTGCCATCAGGCCCGGACAGGGGTCAGATACGCAGTATTTT. Translated: CAIRPGQGSDTQYF.

The chain carries TRBV9 and TRBJ2-2; a weak D match, TRBD1 (6 bases). The CDR3 has 15 residues. CDR1 is SGDLS and CDR2 is YYNGEE in the germline V gene. Deletions cut 2 bases from V and 2 bases from J, with 10 bases between. The CDR3 DNA reads as TGTGCCAGCAGCGTCGGGACATCTAACACCGGGGAGCTGTTTTTT. Translating it yields CASSVGTSNTGELFF.

This chain uses TRBV28 with TRBJ1-2; D gene ambiguous. The ends were cut back, 5 bases at V and 2 bases at J, with 12 bases in the middle. Per the germline V gene, CDR1 is MDHEN and CDR2 is SYDVKM. The CDR3 sequence is 14 residues long. Here the CDR3 reads CASSPVPENYGYTF. CDR3 nucleotides: TGTGCCAGCAGTCCAGTTCCGGAGAACTATGGCTACACCTTC.

This chain links TRBV7-9 with TRBJ2-7; TRBD1 is a possible D gene (6 bases). V was shortened by 4 bases and J by 2 bases, with 6 bases between the two germline ends. The CDR3 loop spans 12 amino acids. Germline V gene lookup returns CDR1 SEHNR and CDR2 FQNEAQ (reference sequence). The CDR3 loop is CASSSGAYEQYF. In DNA form, the CDR3 reads TGTGCCAGCAGCTCAGGGGCCTACGAGCAGTACTTC.

Only one count was recorded for this clone. The V call is TRBV7-9, the J call TRBJ2-4; no clear D gene. This CDR3 contains 14 residues. V gave up 4 bases and J gave up 1 base, with 8 bases separating them. Germline V gives CDR1 SEHNR, CDR2 FQNEAQ (reference sequence). CDR3 DNA sequence: TGTGCCAGCAGCTCCACTGCGGCCAAAAACATTCAGTACTTC. Protein sequence: CASSSTAAKNIQYF.

A word on this clone: Compared with germline, one end of the junction differs, possibly owing to a read error. J is TRBJ1-1 and V is TRBV5-1; 9 bases fit TRBD1. From germline, CDR1 is SGHRS and CDR2 YFSETQ. The CDR3 spans 19 residues. This CDR3 reads CASNLVAGTGPYSNTEAFF. In nucleotides, the CDR3 is TGCGCCAGCAACTTGGTCGCAGGGACAGGGCCTTATTCGAACACTGAAGCTTTCTTT.

This clone was counted ten times or more. Here the CDR3 reads CASSIRSMAEAFF. As DNA, the CDR3 is TGTGCCAGTAGTATCCGGTCGATGGCTGAAGCTTTCTTT. The gene calls are TRBV19 and TRBJ1-1; the D is unclear. Germline V gene lookup returns CDR1 LNHDA and CDR2 SQIVND (reference sequence). Trimming left V 3 bases short and J 6 bases short, with 11 bases between. This CDR3 comprises 13 residues. The complete variable domain, with remaining parts taken from reference TRBV19 and TRBJ1-1, reads DGGITQSPKYLFRKEGQNVTLSCEQNLNHDAMYWYRQDPGQGLRLIYYSQIVNDFQKGDIAEGYSVSREKKESFPLTVTSAQKNPTAFYLCASSIRSMAEAFFGQGTRLTVV.

This clone has a single count. The rearrangement links TRBV7-9 to TRBJ2-5; weak D call: TRBD1 (5 bases). Trimming took off 10 bases at V and 2 bases at J, with 11 bases between the two ends. The germline V gene has CDR1 SEHNR and CDR2 FQNEAQ (reference sequence). The CDR3 runs to 12 residues. CDR3 DNA sequence: TGTGCCACCGGCACAGGTCAAGAGACCCAGTACTTC. Protein product: CATGTGQETQYF.

The chain combines TRBV10-2 with TRBJ2-3; 11 bases align to TRBD2. The germline gives CDR1 WSHSY, CDR2 SAAADI. Unmatched junction bases numbered 9, after V lost 4 bases and J lost 3 bases. This CDR3 is built from 17 residues. CDR3 protein: CASSALSSGRATDTQYF. In DNA form, the CDR3 reads TGCGCCAGCAGTGCCTTGAGTAGCGGGAGGGCGACAGATACGCAGTATTTT.

V and J are TRBV6-5 and TRBJ1-1, with TRBD1 as a possible D gene (5 bases). Germline V gene sequence: CDR1 MNHEY, CDR2 SVGAGI. The V gene lost 6 bases and the J gene lost 3 bases, with 11 bases spanning the gap. This CDR3 contains 13 residues. CDR3 coding DNA: TGTGCCAGCAGGGAGAGGGGATACACTGAAGCTTTCTTT. Amino acid sequence: CASRERGYTEAFF.

The chain is built from TRBV2 and TRBJ2-5; TRBD2 matches at 12 bases. Losses at the gene ends were 2 bases for V and 4 bases for J; bases not matched to a gene: 11. The CDR3 loop spans 18 amino acids. Germline values: CDR1 SNHLY, CDR2 FYNNEI. CDR3 coding DNA: TGTGCCAGCAGTGAAATCTTCCCTAGCGGGGGGGCCCGAGAGACCCAGTACTTC. Translating it yields CASSEIFPSGGARETQYF.

This chain connects TRBV7-8 to TRBJ1-4, with D uncertain. CDR3 length: 16 amino acids. The V end lost 1 base, the J end lost 5 bases, and 14 bases lay between the germline ends. Germline V gene sequence: CDR1 SGHVS, CDR2 FQNEAQ. CDR3 in DNA: TGTGCCAGCAGCTTAGAGGTGGCAGAACAAAATGAAAAACTGTTTTTT. Encoded protein: CASSLEVAEQNEKLFF.